The 20 T cell receptor beta chains below come from one sample, sequenced in a study of shared clonotypes between healthy human individuals. The data were produced by immunoSEQ multiplex PCR, yet TCRdb's version contains in-frame clones alone and is incomplete. In the table there are under 1,100,000 clones, around 74% of which are singletons. The sample comprised memory CD4+ T cells sorted from blood. The sample's subset: CD45RA-negative fraction. The receptors originated from a man younger than 35 in good health.

The chain recombines TRBV18 with TRBJ2-5; unclear D gene. The germline CDR1 and CDR2 sequences are KGHSH and LQKENI. Trimming took 3 bases from V and 2 from J, leaving 10 bases between them. This CDR3 spans 14 amino acids. CDR3 region: CASSPRKAQETQYF. The DNA of the CDR3 is TGTGCCAGCTCACCGAGGAAGGCGCAAGAGACCCAGTACTTC.

This chain connects TRBV11-2 to TRBJ2-3, with 8 bases matching TRBD1. V lost 5 bases and J lost 0; bases outside the gene matches: 7. The germline V gene has CDR1 SGHAT and CDR2 FQNNGV. The CDR3 consists of 16 residues. CDR3 region: CASSQFPGGSTDTQYF. CDR3 DNA sequence: TGTGCCAGCAGCCAATTTCCAGGGGGCAGCACAGATACGCAGTATTTT.

The chain joins TRBV30 to TRBJ2-7; possibly TRBD2 for D (6 bases). Germline V gives CDR1 GTSNPN, CDR2 SVGIG (reference sequence). This CDR3 has 14 residues. Trimming cost V 1 base and J 2 bases, with 12 bases left between them. For the CDR3, the DNA is TGTGCCTGGAGTGGCCTAGCGAGAACCTACGAGCAGTACTTC. Its protein is CAWSGLARTYEQYF. Variable domain in full (rest from reference TRBV30 and TRBJ2-7): SQTIHQWPATLVQPVGSPLSLECTVEGTSNPNLYWYRQAAGRGLQLLFYSVGIGQISSEVPQNLSASRPQDRQFILSSKKLLLSDSGFYLCAWSGLARTYEQYFGPGTRLTVT.

The chain has TRBV12-5 and TRBJ2-2, with a weak D call TRBD2 (5 bases). The CDR3 contains 16 residues. V lost 3 bases, J lost 0 bases, and 11 bases lay in between. Germline lookup yields CDR1 LGHNT and CDR2 FRNRAP. The CDR3, as DNA: TGTGCTAGTGGTTTAGGACTGATTACGAACACCGGGGAGCTGTTTTTT. Translated, it gives CASGLGLITNTGELFF. Supplemented by reference TRBV12-5 and TRBJ2-2, the full variable domain reads DARVTQTPRHKVTEMGQEVTMRCQPILGHNTVFWYRQTMMQGLELLAYFRNRAPLDDSGMPKDRFSAEMPDATLATLKIQPSEPRDSAVYFCASGLGLITNTGELFFGEGSRLTVL.

This clone showed up just a few times. This same CDR3 is encoded by further DNA sequences in the sample. The rearrangement links TRBV18 to TRBJ1-1; 7 nucleotides align to TRBD1. CDR1 is KGHSH, CDR2 LQKENI, per germline. CDR3 length: 14 residues. V shed 3 bases and J 3 bases; nucleotides not matched to a gene: 4. This CDR3 reads CASSPRQGDTEAFF. Here the CDR3 DNA reads TGTGCCAGCTCACCCAGGCAGGGGGACACTGAAGCTTTCTTT.

This clone has at least ten counts. The rearrangement joins TRBV27 to TRBJ1-5; the D gene is possibly TRBD1 (6 bases). Germline V gives CDR1 MNHEY, CDR2 SMNVEV (reference sequence). Trimming took 5 bases from V and 6 from J, leaving 11 bases between them. This CDR3 spans 13 amino acids. The CDR3 DNA follows: TGTGCCAGCAGTGAACAGGGTCGTCAGCCCCAGCATTTT. Amino acid sequence: CASSEQGRQPQHF.

This clone was seen a single time. The V gene is TRBV27, the J gene TRBJ2-7, with D uncertain. The V gene lost 6 bases and the J gene lost 3 bases, with 12 bases spanning the gap. CDR1 is MNHEY, CDR2 SMNVEV, per germline (reference sequence). The length of the CDR3 is 13 residues. CDR3 region: CASRPDSFYEQYF. The CDR3 DNA follows: TGTGCCAGCAGGCCCGATTCGTTCTACGAGCAGTACTTC.

This clone was seen once. The rearrangement uses TRBV2 and TRBJ2-2; 8 bases line up with TRBD1. V was clipped by 6 bases and J by 4 bases; unmatched bases: 7. CDR1 and CDR2 (germline): SNHLY, FYNNEI. The CDR3 is made up of 15 amino acids. Written as DNA, the CDR3 is TGTGCCAGCAGCAATGACAGGGGTTCCACCGGGGAGCTGTTTTTT. Protein sequence: CASSNDRGSTGELFF.

This chain links TRBV6-5 with TRBJ1-6, with D possibly TRBD1 on 5 matching bases. The CDR3 is 13 residues long. V dropped 6 bases and J dropped 5 bases, with 8 bases sitting between them. Germline CDR1 MNHEY, CDR2 SVGAGI. The CDR3 protein is CASSSRDNSPLHF. The CDR3 DNA reads TGTGCCAGCAGCTCCAGGGATAATTCACCCCTCCACTTT.

The chain recombines TRBV2 with TRBJ2-7; the match to TRBD2 covers 7 bases. The CDR3 contains 12 residues. The junction had 5 bases not matched to a gene; V was cut back by 7 bases and J by 5 bases. CDR1 SNHLY and CDR2 FYNNEI come from the germline V gene. Here the CDR3 reads CASKETSNEQYF. The DNA of the CDR3 is TGTGCCAGCAAAGAGACTAGCAACGAGCAGTACTTC.

The chain has TRBV7-2 and TRBJ1-2, with D possibly being TRBD1 (6 bases). From germline, CDR1 is SGHTA and CDR2 FQGNSA. The CDR3 extends over 16 amino acids. The germline V and J ends were trimmed by 1 base and 5 bases, with 17 bases remaining between them. CDR3 in amino acids: CASSLDGTPLGYGYTF. The CDR3 DNA is TGTGCCAGCAGCTTAGATGGGACACCCTTAGGATATGGCTACACCTTC.

The CDR3, as DNA: TGTGCCAGCAGTCCCTACTGGGAGCAGTACTTC. As protein: CASSPYWEQYF. The chain uses TRBV2 and TRBJ2-7; the D is unclear. Trimming pared 5 bases from V and 7 bases from J, leaving 9 bases between. The CDR3 sequence is 11 residues long. Germline V CDR1 and CDR2: SNHLY, FYNNEI.

CDR3 sequence: CASSLEGQGRQPQHF. CDR3 nucleotides: TGTGCCAGCAGCTTAGAAGGACAGGGGAGGCAGCCCCAGCATTTT. The V and J genes are TRBV7-9 and TRBJ1-5, with 9 bases matching TRBD1. After removal of 1 base from V and 7 bases from J, the junction contained 5 bases not matched to a gene. CDR3 length: 15 residues. From germline, CDR1 is SEHNR and CDR2 FQNEAQ (reference sequence).

The rearrangement links TRBV28 to TRBJ1-3, with a tentative D call TRBD1 (5 bases). Germline V gene data show CDR1 as MDHEN and CDR2 as SYDVKM. The germline V and J ends were trimmed by 1 base and 0 bases, with 7 bases remaining between them. CDR3 length: 15 amino acids. The CDR3 region is CASSLSGYSGNTIYF. Written as DNA, the CDR3 is TGTGCCAGCAGTTTATCAGGGTACTCTGGAAACACCATATATTTT.

This sequence joins TRBV5-4 and TRBJ1-2; no clear D gene. V shed 0 bases and J shed 8 bases, with 14 bases lying between them. This CDR3 has 14 amino acids. Germline-derived CDR1 and CDR2 are SGHNT and YYREEE (reference sequence). The DNA for the CDR3 is TGTGCCAGCAGCTTGGAGCGGGGAGGGTCCGGCTACACCTTC. This codes for CASSLERGGSGYTF. Supplemented by reference TRBV5-4 and TRBJ1-2, the full variable domain reads ETGVTQSPTHLIKTRGQQVTLRCSSQSGHNTVSWYQQALGQGPQFIFQYYREEENGRGNFPPRFSGLQFPNYSSELNVNALELDDSALYLCASSLERGGSGYTFGSGTRLTVV.

The CDR3 here is CASSKMGVDYGYTF. CDR3 nucleotides: TGTGCCAGTAGTAAAATGGGGGTAGACTATGGCTACACCTTC. The chain employs TRBV19 and TRBJ1-2; D is possibly TRBD1 (5 bases). The CDR3 runs to 14 residues. The V end lost 4 bases, the J end lost 3 bases, and 12 bases lay between the germline ends. The germline V gene has CDR1 LNHDA and CDR2 SQIVND (reference sequence).

This clone was found many times. V is TRBV28 and J is TRBJ1-5, with D perhaps matching TRBD1 (6 bases). Trimming removed 6 bases from V and 0 bases from J, with 15 bases in between. The CDR3 contains 16 residues. CDR1 MDHEN and CDR2 SYDVKM come from the germline V gene. The CDR3 DNA follows: TGTGCCAGCAGGTATGCAGGGGTCAATAGCAATCAGCCCCAGCATTTT. The encoded protein is CASRYAGVNSNQPQHF.

The chain is built from TRBV5-6 and TRBJ1-1; no definite D call. The germline gives CDR1 SGHDT, CDR2 YYEEEE. This CDR3 is built from 16 residues. Trimming removed 0 bases at V and 0 bases at J, with 12 bases between. In nucleotides, the CDR3 is TGTGCCAGCAGCTTGGCTTGGGTGGGCATGAACACTGAAGCTTTCTTT. This sequence encodes CASSLAWVGMNTEAFF.

This clone was found a few times. This sequence joins TRBV27 and TRBJ1-5; D is uncertain. V lost 6 bases to trimming and J lost 2 bases, with 11 bases between them. The CDR3 is 14 amino acids. CDR1 MNHEY and CDR2 SMNVEV come from the germline V gene (reference sequence). CDR3 sequence reads: CASSTAGGNQPQHF. Here the CDR3 DNA reads TGTGCCAGCAGCACAGCTGGGGGCAATCAGCCCCAGCATTTT.

The CDR3 coding sequence is TGTGCCAGCAGTTTATCGGTCCTCAGGGAGCAGTTCTTC. It translates to CASSLSVLREQFF. V is TRBV28 and J is TRBJ2-1, with no clear D. V was trimmed by 1 base and J by 10 bases, leaving 11 bases between them. This CDR3 has 13 amino acids. The germline CDR1 and CDR2 sequences are MDHEN and SYDVKM.